This TCR beta chain was observed in a study of cytomegalovirus exposure and HLA in healthy donors. Study results and limitations: Most sequenced TCRs were rare (though some public TCRs occurred in many donors). The study flagged 150 to 200 TCR beta chains as cytomegalovirus-associated.

As concerns this clone: What it binds is unknown.

The PCR had 60 Vbeta and 13 Jbeta primers. Here immunoSEQ multiplex PCR was the method, and the copy in TCRdb shows in-frame clones only, minus some. This specimen shows over 100,000 clones; the ten leading clones hold about 6.8%. Looked up from germline, CDR1 is MGHRA and CDR2 is YSYEKL. Trimming took off 2 bases at V and 1 base at J, with 3 bases between the two ends. The CDR3 runs 14 residues. Everyone who donated was a healthy bone marrow donor. The sample consisted of PBMCs. The chain uses TRBV4-1 and TRBJ2-6; D unclear. This sequence was found in a man in his forties in good health and CMV-seropositive. DNA for the CDR3: TGCGCCAGCAGCCAACAATCTGGGGCCAACGTCCTGACTTTC. Translating it yields CASSQQSGANVLTF.